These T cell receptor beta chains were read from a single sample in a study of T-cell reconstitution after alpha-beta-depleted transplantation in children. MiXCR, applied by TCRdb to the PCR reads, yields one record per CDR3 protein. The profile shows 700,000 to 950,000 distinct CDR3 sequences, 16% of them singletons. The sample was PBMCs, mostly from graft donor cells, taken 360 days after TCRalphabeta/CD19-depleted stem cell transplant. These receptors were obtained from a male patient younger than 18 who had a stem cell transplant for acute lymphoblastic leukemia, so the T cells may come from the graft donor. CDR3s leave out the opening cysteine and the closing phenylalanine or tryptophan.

cdr3_aa: ASSLYRDTSNEKLF; v_call: TRBV5-1
cdr3_aa: ASSLTGPQH; v_call: TRBV18
cdr3_aa: SVEAGLAGHYEQY; v_call: TRBV29-1
cdr3_aa: SAKQVRDYYGYT; v_call: TRBV20-1
cdr3_aa: ASSSRGLSSYNEQF; v_call: TRBV11-2
cdr3_aa: ASSHPRTGAPNEQF; v_call: TRBV4-1
cdr3_aa: ASSDLNRAQETQY; v_call: TRBV27
cdr3_aa: ASSLVSGGGTDTQY; v_call: TRBV5-1
cdr3_aa: ASSPPIRPSRDWSTLGELF; v_call: TRBV18
cdr3_aa: ASSIGQEEKLF; v_call: TRBV18
cdr3_aa: ASSSEWRGETQY; v_call: TRBV5-1
cdr3_aa: ASSPNHPVLRSYNEQF; v_call: TRBV25-1
cdr3_aa: ASSFGRGSSYNEQF; v_call: TRBV5-1
cdr3_aa: SVEDLLSKSYNEQF; v_call: TRBV29-1
cdr3_aa: ASSAALEQY; v_call: TRBV7-9
cdr3_aa: ASSPPDIRLAGFTGELF; v_call: TRBV11-2
cdr3_aa: ASSLDAGLAGNEQF; v_call: TRBV7-9
cdr3_aa: ASSQMWPSSNEQF; v_call: TRBV4-1
cdr3_aa: ASSESRGSLAKNIQY; v_call: TRBV10-1
cdr3_aa: ASSLQGWVGELF; v_call: TRBV12-3/TRBV12-4
cdr3_aa: SVEGVIDSESTDTQY; v_call: TRBV29-1
cdr3_aa: ASSLRRDIRGTEAF; v_call: TRBV12-3/TRBV12-4
cdr3_aa: ASSVARTSGEYNEQF; v_call: TRBV9
cdr3_aa: ATSDLGQGPY; v_call: TRBV24-1
cdr3_aa: ASRVTVNTEAF; v_call: TRBV19
cdr3_aa: ASSLGATGTYEQY; v_call: TRBV5-1
cdr3_aa: ASSNLRVNTGELF; v_call: TRBV21-1
cdr3_aa: ASSQDTRTGTYNEQF; v_call: TRBV4-1
cdr3_aa: ASPTKREGLYEQY; v_call: TRBV2
cdr3_aa: ASGGGLPSYEQY; v_call: TRBV6-1
cdr3_aa: ASSSLTGGSNEQF; v_call: TRBV3-1
cdr3_aa: SVEEAGQVTGELF; v_call: TRBV29-1
cdr3_aa: SAPAGAHEQF; v_call: TRBV20-1
cdr3_aa: ASSVFFGGELF; v_call: TRBV9
cdr3_aa: ATSGSGGRSHLPQY; v_call: TRBV24-1
cdr3_aa: ASSLPDGATYEQY; v_call: TRBV4-1
cdr3_aa: ASSSDRAYYGYT; v_call: TRBV6-2/TRBV6-3